Listed here are 14 T cell receptor beta chains from one sample, sequenced in a study of blood T cell repertoires in COVID-19 (dated by TCRdb to 2020 to 2021). Receptors were amplified or captured by the immunoSEQ multiplex PCR assay. What TCRdb holds here is the immuneACCESS table cut down to in-frame rearrangements. Part of the clones is not present; checked against another copy, under half of the missing clones reflect an unresolved V gene, and the others are unexplained. This sample comprises about 88,000 clones, about 92% of them detected only once. The ten biggest clones cover 6.7% of the sample. Specimen: peripheral blood. These receptors originate from a man aged 18 to 30 with COVID-19, enrolled during active disease.

The genes are TRBV5-6 and TRBJ2-3, with D unresolved. The CDR3 totals 13 residues. Germline loops: CDR1 SGHDT, CDR2 YYEEEE. V gave up 5 bases and J gave up 6 bases, with 13 bases separating them. The CDR3 is CASSFSPGDTQYF. DNA of the CDR3: TGTGCCAGCAGTTTCTCCCCCGGGGATACGCAGTATTTT.

This chain uses TRBV27 with TRBJ1-6; D uncertain. The length of the CDR3 is 16 residues. Germline V lookup: CDR1 MNHEY, CDR2 SMNVEV (reference sequence). V was shortened by 1 base and J by 0 bases, with 7 bases between the two germline ends. In nucleotides, the CDR3 is TGTGCCAGCAGTTTATATAGTGGCTCCTATAATTCACCCCTCCACTTT. Its translation is CASSLYSGSYNSPLHF.

The chain employs TRBV7-8 and TRBJ2-6; D remains unclear. The CDR3 runs 16 residues. Germline V gene lookup returns CDR1 SGHVS and CDR2 FQNEAQ. V lost 5 bases to trimming and J lost 0 bases, with 11 bases between them. CDR3 residues: CASSRAVSSGANVLTF. CDR3 coding DNA: TGTGCCAGCAGCCGAGCAGTGAGCTCTGGGGCCAACGTCCTGACTTTC.

This clone appeared once. The rearrangement uses TRBV3-1 (or the pseudogene TRBV3-2) and TRBJ2-3; D remains ambiguous. V dropped 1 base and J dropped 6 bases, with 8 bases sitting between them. This CDR3 has 13 amino acids. Looked up from germline, CDR1 is LGHDT and CDR2 is YNNKEL (reference sequence). The chain's CDR3 is CASSQAVFDTQYF. CDR3 DNA: TGTGCCAGCAGCCAAGCGGTTTTCGATACGCAGTATTTT.

This rearrangement joins TRBV19 to TRBJ1-4; D gene uncertain. CDR1 is LNHDA and CDR2 is SQIVND in the germline V gene (reference sequence). V shed 3 bases and J shed 10 bases, with 6 bases lying between them. The CDR3 totals 11 residues. The CDR3 spells CASSISGKLFF. The CDR3 DNA follows: TGTGCCAGTAGTATCAGTGGAAAACTGTTTTTT.

The chain couples TRBV10-3 to TRBJ1-2; D gene uncertain. The CDR3 consists of 13 residues. CDR1 is ENHRY and CDR2 is SYGVKD in the germline V gene. V gave up 6 bases and J gave up 5 bases, with 13 bases separating them. The CDR3 nucleotides read TGTGCCATCAGAGTCGCCTGGGAGTATGGCTACACCTTC. Its protein is CAIRVAWEYGYTF.

V and J are TRBV4-3 and TRBJ1-1, with a tentative D call TRBD1 (6 bases). CDR1 is LGHNA, CDR2 YSLEER, per germline. The CDR3 spans 17 residues. V was cut by 3 bases and J by 5 bases, with 22 bases left in between. DNA for the CDR3: TGCGCCAGCAGCCAGGCCGGGACAAGAGGCTTGTGGACTGAAGCTTTCTTT. The encoded protein is CASSQAGTRGLWTEAFF.

V is TRBV29-1 and J is TRBJ2-1, with D tentatively TRBD1 (7 bases). The CDR3 sequence is 14 residues long. Per the germline V gene, CDR1 is SQVTM and CDR2 is ANQGSEA. V was pared by 6 bases and J by 2 bases, with 14 bases between. The CDR3: CSVRGRDAYNEQFF. The CDR3 region has the DNA TGCAGCGTGAGGGGGCGGGACGCCTACAATGAGCAGTTCTTC.

This clone has only one observation. The chain joins TRBV27 to TRBJ1-2; no clear D gene. Deletions cut 4 bases from V and 3 bases from J, with 12 bases between. The germline CDR1 and CDR2 sequences are MNHEY and SMNVEV (reference sequence). The CDR3 has 14 residues. CDR3 protein: CASSSQAAHYGYTF. CDR3 nucleotides: TGTGCCAGCAGTTCCCAAGCCGCCCACTATGGCTACACCTTC.

This clone appeared a single time. V is TRBV5-1 and J is TRBJ2-3; D may be TRBD2 (6 bases). The CDR3 runs 17 residues. The ends were cut back, 0 bases at V and 0 bases at J, with 14 bases in the middle. Looked up from germline, CDR1 is SGHRS and CDR2 is YFSETQ. Here the CDR3 DNA reads TGCGCCAGCAGCTTGGGGGGAGGTTCTTCTAGCACAGATACGCAGTATTTT. Translation: CASSLGGGSSSTDTQYF.

In this sample, this clone turned up a few times. The chain is built from TRBV13 and TRBJ1-6; TRBD1 matches 9 bases. The trim removed 1 base at V and 8 bases at J, leaving 3 bases unmatched. This CDR3 has 15 amino acids. Germline-derived CDR1 and CDR2 are PRHDT and FYEKMQ (reference sequence). DNA of the CDR3: TGTGCCAGCAGCTTAGACAGGGGGCCGGATTCACCCCTCCACTTT. Translation gives CASSLDRGPDSPLHF.

V and J are TRBV10-3 and TRBJ1-2; 10 bases line up with TRBD1. V dropped 8 bases and J dropped 8; count of bases not matched to a gene: 5. CDR3 length: 12 amino acids. CDR1 ENHRY and CDR2 SYGVKD come from the germline V gene. CDR3 sequence (DNA): TGTGCCATCGGCGGGACAGGGGAAGGCTACACCTTC. Amino acid sequence: CAIGGTGEGYTF.

The chain has TRBV3-1 (or the pseudogene TRBV3-2) and TRBJ2-7, with D perhaps TRBD2 (5 bases). The length of the CDR3 is 12 residues. The germline CDR1 and CDR2 sequences are LGHDT and YNNKEL (reference sequence). V was pared by 5 bases and J by 3 bases, with 8 bases between. Here the CDR3 reads CASSKDFYEQYF. The CDR3 coding sequence is TGTGCCAGCAGCAAGGACTTCTACGAGCAGTACTTC.

The rearrangement joins TRBV7-2 to TRBJ1-5; D uncertain. This CDR3 is 12 amino acids long. V was clipped by 5 bases and J by 0 bases, with 2 bases between them. In germline, CDR1 is SGHTA, CDR2 FQGNSA. CDR3 in DNA: TGTGCCAGCAGCCGTAGCAATCAGCCCCAGCATTTT. Amino acids: CASSRSNQPQHF. Using reference TRBV7-2 and TRBJ1-5 for the parts outside the CDR3, the full variable domain is GAGVSQSPSNKVTEKGKDVELRCDPISGHTALYWYRQSLGQGLEFLIYFQGNSAPDKSGLPSDRFSAERTGGSVSTLTIQRTQQEDSAVYLCASSRSNQPQHFGDGTRLSIL.